Below are 19 T cell receptor beta chains sequenced from a single sample in a study of control samples from healthy donors and cancer patients. Measured with immunoSEQ multiplex PCR; TCRdb has only the in-frame clones, and not every one. Among about 140,000 clones listed, about 89% were seen once. The sequenced material came from blood. These receptors all come from a young man in good health.

The chain has TRBV19 and TRBJ1-1; no clear D. This CDR3 comprises 11 residues. Per the germline V gene, CDR1 is LNHDA and CDR2 is SQIVND (reference sequence). V shed 3 bases and J shed 8 bases, with 7 bases lying between them. The CDR3: CASSMAIEAFF. Here the CDR3 DNA reads TGTGCCAGTAGTATGGCAATCGAAGCTTTCTTT.

This clone was seen a single time. V gene TRBV12-3 or TRBV12-4 combines with J gene TRBJ1-6; D may be TRBD1 (5 bases). V shed 8 bases and J shed 5 bases, with 10 bases lying between them. CDR3 length: 13 residues. The CDR3 is CASGTVDNSPLHF. The CDR3 DNA is TGTGCCAGCGGGACTGTCGATAATTCACCCCTCCACTTT.

This clone was counted between two and nine times. The chain employs TRBV5-1 and TRBJ2-7; TRBD2 agrees at 11 bases. CDR3 length equals 16 residues. V was clipped by 5 bases and J by 2 bases; unmatched bases: 9. CDR1 and CDR2 from the germline V gene are SGHRS and YFSETQ. The chain's CDR3 is CASSSGGASETYEQYF. CDR3 in DNA: TGCGCCAGCAGTAGCGGGGGGGCGAGTGAAACCTACGAGCAGTACTTC.

This chain joins TRBV12-3 or TRBV12-4 and TRBJ2-1, with D possibly TRBD2 on 6 matching bases. V was shortened by 7 bases and J by 3 bases, with 7 bases between the two germline ends. This CDR3 is 12 amino acids long. CDR3 bases: TGTGCCAGCACCGGGAGCTACAATGAGCAGTTCTTC. This codes for CASTGSYNEQFF.

This rearrangement joins TRBV28 to TRBJ2-7; D tentatively reads TRBD1 or TRBD2 (5 bases each). The CDR3 spans 14 residues. V was pared by 5 bases and J by 3 bases, with 14 bases between. CDR1 is MDHEN, CDR2 SYDVKM, per germline. In nucleotides, the CDR3 is TGTGCCAGCAGTCTACCGGGACGGTACTACGAGCAGTACTTC. It codes for CASSLPGRYYEQYF.

The chain couples TRBV4-3 to TRBJ2-7, with 7 bases matching TRBD1. This CDR3 is built from 17 residues. The V gene end was trimmed by 0 bases and the J gene end by 2 bases; junction bases not matched to a gene: 10. The germline gives CDR1 LGHNA, CDR2 YSLEER. The chain's CDR3 is CASSQESTGDRAYEQYF. Written as DNA, the CDR3 is TGCGCCAGCAGCCAAGAAAGTACCGGGGACAGAGCCTACGAGCAGTACTTC.

The chain joins TRBV6-5 to TRBJ2-5; 8 bases agree with TRBD2. With 5 bases clipped from V and 5 bases from J, the junction kept 7 bases outside the gene matches. Germline V lookup: CDR1 MNHEY, CDR2 SVGAGI. CDR3 length equals 14 residues. CDR3 loop: CASSPGGGLETQYF. In DNA, the CDR3 is TGTGCCAGCAGTCCGGGCGGGGGGTTGGAGACCCAGTACTTC.

The chain uses TRBV13 and TRBJ2-7; D possibly corresponds to TRBD1 (6 bases). Germline V gene data show CDR1 as PRHDT and CDR2 as FYEKMQ (reference sequence). This CDR3 contains 12 residues. V lost 8 bases to trimming and J lost 3 bases, with 11 bases between them. The CDR3 loop is CASGGLNYEQYF. The CDR3 coding sequence is TGTGCCAGCGGGGGCCTTAACTACGAGCAGTACTTC.

The genes are TRBV4-1 and TRBJ2-7; 7 bases fit TRBD1. Germline assignment: CDR1 MGHRA and CDR2 YSYEKL. This CDR3 has 16 residues. With 2 bases clipped from V and 3 bases from J, the junction kept 10 bases outside the gene matches. Here the CDR3 reads CASSQNPGTVNYEQYF. The CDR3 DNA is TGCGCCAGCAGCCAAAATCCCGGGACAGTGAACTACGAGCAGTACTTC.

The V call is TRBV4-2, the J call TRBJ1-1, with TRBD1 matching 11 bases. Germline values: CDR1 LGHNA, CDR2 YNFKEQ. The CDR3 is 14 amino acids. The V gene end was trimmed by 4 bases and the J gene end by 4 bases; junction bases not matched to a gene: 2. The CDR3 sequence: CASSPGTGGTEAFF. DNA of the CDR3: TGTGCCAGCAGCCCCGGGACAGGGGGCACTGAAGCTTTCTTT.

This chain links TRBV4-1 with TRBJ2-7; tentative D call: TRBD2 (6 bases). This CDR3 is built from 16 residues. Germline V gives CDR1 MGHRA, CDR2 YSYEKL. V was shortened by 2 bases and J by 2 bases, with 16 bases between the two germline ends. The CDR3 here is CASSQKPGLSPYEQYF. The CDR3 coding sequence is TGCGCCAGCAGCCAAAAACCGGGACTCTCGCCCTACGAGCAGTACTTC.

This chain uses TRBV5-8 with TRBJ1-2, with a tentative D call TRBD1 (6 bases). Per the germline V gene, CDR1 is SGHTS and CDR2 is YDEGEE. The CDR3 contains 17 residues. V was shortened by 2 bases and J by 3 bases, with 20 bases between the two germline ends. CDR3 in DNA: TGTGCCAGCAGCTTTGTCTCTACCGGGACATCTTACTATGGCTACACCTTC. This codes for CASSFVSTGTSYYGYTF. The full variable domain, completed using reference TRBV5-8 and TRBJ1-2, is EAGVTQSPTHLIKTRGQQATLRCSPISGHTSVYWYQQALGLGLQFLLWYDEGEERNRGNFPPRFSGRQFPNYSSELNVNALELEDSALYLCASSFVSTGTSYYGYTFGSGTRLTVV.

The V call is TRBV5-6, the J call TRBJ2-3, with D hard to call. Germline loops: CDR1 SGHDT, CDR2 YYEEEE. Trimming shortened V by 7 bases and J by 5 bases, and 8 bases separated the two germline ends. This CDR3 region has 11 residues. The CDR3 DNA reads TGTGCCAGCGGCCGAGGAGATACGCAGTATTTT. This codes for CASGRGDTQYF.

This clone has only one observation. Here the CDR3 reads CASSTSAATNEKLFF. DNA for the CDR3: TGTGCCAGTAGTACCTCCGCGGCAACTAATGAAAAACTGTTTTTT. This chain uses TRBV19 with TRBJ1-4; D not resolved. Germline V gene sequence: CDR1 LNHDA, CDR2 SQIVND (reference sequence). The CDR3 is 15 amino acids. V shed 4 bases and J shed 0 bases, with 9 bases lying between them.

The V gene is TRBV30, the J gene TRBJ2-3; possibly TRBD1 or TRBD2 for D (5 bases each). The ends were cut back, 6 bases at V and 2 bases at J, with 9 bases in the middle. Germline V gene sequence: CDR1 GTSNPN, CDR2 SVGIG (reference sequence). This CDR3 is built from 12 residues. CDR3 loop: CACWDHTDTQYF. The CDR3 region has the DNA TGTGCCTGTTGGGACCACACAGATACGCAGTATTTT.

This sequence joins TRBV2 and TRBJ1-2; D may be TRBD1 (5 bases). Trimming cost V 10 bases and J 2 bases, with 14 bases left between them. Germline CDR1 and CDR2: SNHLY and FYNNEI. The CDR3 totals 13 residues. The CDR3 loop is CATRPGQNYGYTF. CDR3 in DNA: TGTGCCACTAGGCCGGGGCAAAACTATGGCTACACCTTC.

The chain has TRBV13 and TRBJ2-2, with 8 bases lining up with TRBD1. The V segment lost 6 bases and the J segment 7 bases; nucleotides outside the gene matches: 10. Germline loops: CDR1 PRHDT, CDR2 FYEKMQ (reference sequence). CDR3 size: 15 residues. In DNA form, the CDR3 reads TGTGCCAGCAGGGATCGGACAGGGTACGGCGGGGAGCTGTTTTTT. Its translation is CASRDRTGYGGELFF.

The chain is built from TRBV7-2 and TRBJ2-7; no definite D call. Trimming shortened V by 4 bases and J by 1 base, and 11 bases separated the two germline ends. The germline CDR1 and CDR2 sequences are SGHTA and FQGNSA. There are 14 residues in the CDR3. The CDR3 region is CASSSSRESYEQYF. The CDR3 coding sequence is TGTGCCAGCAGCTCCTCAAGGGAATCCTACGAGCAGTACTTC.

The chain carries TRBV30 and TRBJ1-1; D perhaps matches TRBD1 (5 bases). Germline V CDR1 and CDR2: GTSNPN, SVGIG (reference sequence). The CDR3 runs to 13 residues. Trimming left V 1 base short and J 1 base short, with 7 bases between. The CDR3 DNA follows: TGTGCCTGGAGTGGCCAGGGGAACACTGAAGCTTTCTTT. Its protein product is CAWSGQGNTEAFF. Full variable domain (missing parts from reference TRBV30 and TRBJ1-1): SQTIHQWPATLVQPVGSPLSLECTVEGTSNPNLYWYRQAAGRGLQLLFYSVGIGQISSEVPQNLSASRPQDRQFILSSKKLLLSDSGFYLCAWSGQGNTEAFFGQGTRLTVV.